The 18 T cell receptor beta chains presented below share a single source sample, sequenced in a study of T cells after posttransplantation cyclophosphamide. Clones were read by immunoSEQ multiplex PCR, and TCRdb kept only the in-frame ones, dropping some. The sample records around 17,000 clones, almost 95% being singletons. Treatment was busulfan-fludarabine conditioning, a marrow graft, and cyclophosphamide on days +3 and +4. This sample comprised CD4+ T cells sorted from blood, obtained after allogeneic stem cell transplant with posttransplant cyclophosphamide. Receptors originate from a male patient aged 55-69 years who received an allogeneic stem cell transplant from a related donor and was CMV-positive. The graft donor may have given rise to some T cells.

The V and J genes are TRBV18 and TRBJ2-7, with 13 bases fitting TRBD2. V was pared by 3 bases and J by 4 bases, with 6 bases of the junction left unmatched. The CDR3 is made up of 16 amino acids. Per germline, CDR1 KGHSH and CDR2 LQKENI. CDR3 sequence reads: CASSPTGLAGEYEQYF. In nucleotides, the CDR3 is TGTGCCAGCTCACCTACCGGACTAGCGGGGGAGTACGAGCAGTACTTC.

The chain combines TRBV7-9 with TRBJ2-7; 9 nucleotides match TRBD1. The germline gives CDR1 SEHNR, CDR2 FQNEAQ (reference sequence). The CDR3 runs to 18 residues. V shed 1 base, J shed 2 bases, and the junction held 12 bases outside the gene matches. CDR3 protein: CASSLEGTGWTLPYEQYF. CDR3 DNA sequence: TGTGCCAGCAGCTTAGAAGGGACAGGGTGGACCCTCCCCTACGAGCAGTACTTC. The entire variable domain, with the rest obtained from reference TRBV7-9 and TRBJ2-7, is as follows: DTGVSQNPRHKITKRGQNVTFRCDPISEHNRLYWYRQTLGQGPEFLTYFQNEAQLEKSRLLSDRFSAERPKGSFSTLEIQRTEQGDSAMYLCASSLEGTGWTLPYEQYFGPGTRLTVT.

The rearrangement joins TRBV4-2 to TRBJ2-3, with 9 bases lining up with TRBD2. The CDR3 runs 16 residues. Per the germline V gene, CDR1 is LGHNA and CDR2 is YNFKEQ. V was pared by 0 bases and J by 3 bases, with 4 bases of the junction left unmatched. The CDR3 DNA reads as TGTGCCAGCAGCCAAGAGCGGGGGGGCGTAACAGATACGCAGTATTTT. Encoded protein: CASSQERGGVTDTQYF.

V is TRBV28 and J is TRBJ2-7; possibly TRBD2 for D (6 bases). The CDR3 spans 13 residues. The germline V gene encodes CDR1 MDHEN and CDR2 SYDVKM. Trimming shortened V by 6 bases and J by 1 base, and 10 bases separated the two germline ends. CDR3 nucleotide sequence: TGTGCCAGCAGCCCCGGGGGTTCCTACGAGCAGTACTTC. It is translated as CASSPGGSYEQYF.

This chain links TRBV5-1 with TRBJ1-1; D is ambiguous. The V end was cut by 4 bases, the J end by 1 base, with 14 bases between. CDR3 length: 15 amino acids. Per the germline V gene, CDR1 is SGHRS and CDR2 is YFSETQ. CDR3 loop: CASSPQPGANTEAFF. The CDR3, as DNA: TGCGCCAGCAGCCCCCAACCAGGCGCGAACACTGAAGCTTTCTTT.

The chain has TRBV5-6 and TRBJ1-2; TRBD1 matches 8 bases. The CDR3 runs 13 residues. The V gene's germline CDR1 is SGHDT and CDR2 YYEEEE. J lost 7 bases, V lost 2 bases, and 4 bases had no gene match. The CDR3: CASSLLDRAGYTF. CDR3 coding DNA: TGTGCCAGCAGCTTACTGGACAGGGCTGGCTACACCTTC.

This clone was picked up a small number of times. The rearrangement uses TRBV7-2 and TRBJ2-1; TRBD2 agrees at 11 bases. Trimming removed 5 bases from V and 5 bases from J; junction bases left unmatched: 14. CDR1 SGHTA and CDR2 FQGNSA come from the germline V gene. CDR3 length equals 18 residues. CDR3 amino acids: CASSPRGIAGGRNNEQFF. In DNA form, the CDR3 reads TGTGCCAGCAGCCCCCGAGGAATAGCGGGGGGGCGAAACAATGAGCAGTTCTTC.

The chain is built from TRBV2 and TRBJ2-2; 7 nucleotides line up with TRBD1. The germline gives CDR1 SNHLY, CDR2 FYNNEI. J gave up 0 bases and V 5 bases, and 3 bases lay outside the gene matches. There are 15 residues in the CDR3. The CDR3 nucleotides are TGTGCCAGCAGTTTCCAGGGGGCGAACACCGGGGAGCTGTTTTTT. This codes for CASSFQGANTGELFF.

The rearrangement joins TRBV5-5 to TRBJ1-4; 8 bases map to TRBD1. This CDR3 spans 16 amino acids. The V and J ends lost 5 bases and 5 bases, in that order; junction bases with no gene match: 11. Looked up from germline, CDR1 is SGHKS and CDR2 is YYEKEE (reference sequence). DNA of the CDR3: TGTGCCAGCAGATATTCGACAGGGGATACGAATGAAAAACTGTTTTTT. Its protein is CASRYSTGDTNEKLFF.

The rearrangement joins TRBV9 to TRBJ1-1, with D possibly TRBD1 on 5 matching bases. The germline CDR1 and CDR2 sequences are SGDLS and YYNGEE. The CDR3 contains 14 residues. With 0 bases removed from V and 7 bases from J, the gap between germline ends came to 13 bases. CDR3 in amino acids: CASSVDRGLDEAFF. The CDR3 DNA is TGTGCCAGCAGCGTAGATAGGGGCTTGGATGAAGCTTTCTTT.

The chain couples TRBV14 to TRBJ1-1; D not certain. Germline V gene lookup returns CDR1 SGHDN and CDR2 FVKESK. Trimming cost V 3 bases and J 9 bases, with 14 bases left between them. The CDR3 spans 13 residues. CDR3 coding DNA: TGTGCCAGCAGCCAGACTACCGGGATCCAAGCTTTCTTT. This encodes CASSQTTGIQAFF.

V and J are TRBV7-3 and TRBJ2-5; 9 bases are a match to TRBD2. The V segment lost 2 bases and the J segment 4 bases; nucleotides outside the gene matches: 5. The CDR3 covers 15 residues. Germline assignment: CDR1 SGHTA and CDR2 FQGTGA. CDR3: CASSLLAGALETQYF. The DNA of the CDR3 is TGTGCCAGCAGCTTATTAGCGGGAGCCCTAGAGACCCAGTACTTC.

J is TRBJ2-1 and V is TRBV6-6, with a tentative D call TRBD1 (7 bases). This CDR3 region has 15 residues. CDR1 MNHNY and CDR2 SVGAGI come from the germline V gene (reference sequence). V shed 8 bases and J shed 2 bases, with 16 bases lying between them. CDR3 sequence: CASGGGQATYNEQFF. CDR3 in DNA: TGTGCCAGCGGGGGAGGACAGGCGACCTACAATGAGCAGTTCTTC.

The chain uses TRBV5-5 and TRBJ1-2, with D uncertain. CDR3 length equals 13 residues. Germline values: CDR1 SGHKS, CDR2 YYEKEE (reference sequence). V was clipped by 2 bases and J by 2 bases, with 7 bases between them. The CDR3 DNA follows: TGTGCCAGCAGCTTTCAGGAAAACTATGGCTACACCTTC. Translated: CASSFQENYGYTF.

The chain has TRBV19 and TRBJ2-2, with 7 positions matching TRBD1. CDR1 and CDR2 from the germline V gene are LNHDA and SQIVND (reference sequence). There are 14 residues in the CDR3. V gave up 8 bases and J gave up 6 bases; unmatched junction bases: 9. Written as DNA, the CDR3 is TGTGCCAGTTTCGACAGGGTGGCTCCCGGGGAGCTGTTTTTT. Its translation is CASFDRVAPGELFF.

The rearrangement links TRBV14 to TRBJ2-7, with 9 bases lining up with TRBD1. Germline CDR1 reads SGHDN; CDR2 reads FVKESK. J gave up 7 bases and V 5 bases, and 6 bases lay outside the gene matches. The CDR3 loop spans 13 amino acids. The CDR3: CASSVDRGGEQYF. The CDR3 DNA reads TGTGCCAGCAGCGTGGACAGGGGAGGGGAGCAGTACTTC.

The CDR3 nucleotides are TGTGCCAGCAGTTACGGGTTGGAGGTGGACTCCAGTGGCTACACCTTC. This codes for CASSYGLEVDSSGYTF. The chain carries TRBV6-5 and TRBJ1-2; D unresolved. This CDR3 has 16 residues. Germline assignment: CDR1 MNHEY and CDR2 SVGAGI. V dropped 2 bases and J dropped 7 bases, with 20 bases sitting between them.

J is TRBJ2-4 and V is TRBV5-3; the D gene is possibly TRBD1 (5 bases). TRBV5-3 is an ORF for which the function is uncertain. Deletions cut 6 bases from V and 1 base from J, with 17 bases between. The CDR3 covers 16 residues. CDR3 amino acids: CARTLGQQRAKNIQYF. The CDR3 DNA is TGTGCCAGAACCCTTGGACAACAAAGGGCCAAAAACATTCAGTACTTC.